This T cell receptor (beta chain) appears in the sequencing data of a study of CD8+CD57+ T cells in acquired aplastic anemia. Study-level information: The sorted CD4+ and CD8+ cells yielded an average around 3.2 ug of DNA.

Researchers used genomic DNA as the template to profile TCR beta VDJ and CDR3. TCRdb re-analysed the reads in MiXCR, keeping a single row per CDR3 protein. There are roughly 240,000 distinct CDR3 sequences in the sample; about 44% occur only once, and 7.8% lies in the top ten. CD8+CD57+ cell expansion had been shown by flow cytometry in patients chosen for sequencing. The germline V gene encodes CDR1 SGHRS and CDR2 YFSETQ. This CDR3 has 12 residues. Trimming stripped 5 bases from V and 3 bases from J, with 8 bases between. The sample was sorted CD4+, CD8+, or CD8+CD57+ T cells (not recorded which) from PBMCs. The clonotype comes from a human donor with aplastic anemia. The rearrangement links TRBV5-1 to TRBJ1-2, with no clear D. The CDR3, as DNA: TGCGCCAGCAGTTTTAGAGACTATGGCTACACCTTC. It translates to CASSFRDYGYTF. Looking up the rest from reference TRBV5-1 and TRBJ1-2 gives the full variable domain: KAGVTQTPRYLIKTRGQQVTLSCSPISGHRSVSWYQQTPGQGLQFLFEYFSETQRNKGNFPGRFSGRQFSNSRSEMNVSTLELGDSALYLCASSFRDYGYTFGSGTRLTVV.